Listed below are T cell receptor beta chains from one sample, sequenced in a study of T cells in Graves' hyperthyroidism and ophthalmopathy. Each CDR3 protein is one row after TCRdb ran MiXCR on the multiplex PCR reads. Among 300,000 to 400,000 distinct CDR3 sequences, about 15% were seen once, and the ten largest hold around a fifth. Input material: blood. The receptors originated from a woman aged 25-40 years with Graves' ophthalmopathy. Each CDR3 is given with its conserved first and last residue. The D gene is left open where the match is weak. Rows may omit the clone size; those that give it use once, few, many or a size class.

D gene,clone size,J gene,V gene,CDR3 protein,CDR3 DNA
-,-,TRBJ1-1,TRBV7-9,CASSKPGPSEAFF,TGTGCCAGCAGCAAACCGGGCCCCAGTGAAGCTTTCTTT
-,many,TRBJ1-1,TRBV29-1,CSVELLGNAEAFF,TGCAGCGTTGAGTTGTTGGGGAACGCTGAAGCTTTCTTT
-,many,TRBJ2-3,TRBV11-1,CASSHFVGDTQYF,TGTGCCAGCAGCCATTTCGTGGGAGATACGCAGTATTTT
TRBD1,many,TRBJ1-6,TRBV7-9,CASSPPGTGHSPLHF,TGTGCCAGCAGTCCTCCCGGGACAGGGCATTCACCCCTCCACTTT
-,few,TRBJ1-2,TRBV7-9,CASSLALDVQGAGGYTF,TGTGCCAGCAGCTTAGCCCTCGACGTACAGGGAGCTGGTGGCTACACCTTC
TRBD1,many,TRBJ2-7,TRBV6-1,CASSEGTGSLYEQYF,TGTGCCAGCAGTGAGGGGACAGGGTCCCTCTACGAGCAGTACTTC
-,-,TRBJ1-2,TRBV5-6,CASSLAYRELNYGYTF,TGTGCCAGCAGCTTGGCATACAGGGAATTAAACTATGGCTACACCTTC
-,once,TRBJ1-1,TRBV5-5,CASSLGWGATEAFF,TGTGCCAGCAGCCTCGGCTGGGGGGCAACTGAAGCTTTCTTT
-,many,TRBJ1-1,TRBV6-5,CASSYSQPGRATMNTEAFF,TGTGCCAGCAGTTACTCACAACCGGGCCGCGCCACCATGAACACTGAAGCTTTCTTT
TRBD1,-,TRBJ2-4,TRBV7-9,CASSLIQGGLSDIQYF,TGTGCCAGCAGCTTAATACAGGGGGGCTTGTCGGACATTCAGTACTTC
-,-,TRBJ2-3,TRBV15,CATSQGRADTQYF,TGTGCCACCAGCCAGGGACGCGCAGATACGCAGTATTTT
TRBD1,-,TRBJ2-7,TRBV20-1,CSARSQAGQGREQYF,TGCAGTGCTAGAAGTCAAGCGGGACAGGGCAGAGAGCAGTACTTC
-,-,TRBJ2-1,TRBV19,CASNDREGNEQFF,TGTGCCAGTAATGACAGGGAGGGCAATGAGCAGTTCTTC
TRBD2,many,TRBJ2-7,TRBV7-9,CASSPSGRGHEQYF,TGTGCCAGCAGCCCTTCGGGGAGGGGTCACGAGCAGTACTTC
-,many,TRBJ1-2,TRBV7-9,CASSSPETGYGYTF,TGTGCCAGCAGCTCTCCCGAGACAGGTTATGGCTACACCTTC
-,many,TRBJ2-5,TRBV3-1,CASSFTLDVRQETQYF,TGTGCCAGCAGCTTCACCTTGGACGTGCGCCAAGAGACCCAGTACTTC
TRBD2,many,TRBJ2-5,TRBV20-1,CMVAGGKETQYF,TGCATGGTAGCGGGGGGGAAAGAGACCCAGTACTTC
-,many,TRBJ2-3,TRBV7-6,CASSLGGGAHDTQYF,TGTGCCAGCAGCTTAGGAGGGGGGGCCCACGATACGCAGTATTTT
-,few,TRBJ2-1,TRBV6-5,CASSYLGGDGEQFF,TGTGCCAGCAGTTACTTAGGGGGAGATGGGGAGCAGTTCTTC
-,many,TRBJ1-6,TRBV6-1,CASRARVSPLHF,TGTGCCAGCAGAGCCCGGGTTTCACCCCTCCACTTT
-,-,TRBJ1-2,TRBV5-4,CASSGSGTKNYGYTF,TGTGCCAGCAGCGGTTCCGGGACAAAAAACTATGGCTACACCTTC
TRBD2,many,TRBJ2-7,TRBV5-1,CASSLGREGAYEQYF,TGCGCCAGCAGCCTCGGGCGGGAGGGAGCCTACGAGCAGTACTTC